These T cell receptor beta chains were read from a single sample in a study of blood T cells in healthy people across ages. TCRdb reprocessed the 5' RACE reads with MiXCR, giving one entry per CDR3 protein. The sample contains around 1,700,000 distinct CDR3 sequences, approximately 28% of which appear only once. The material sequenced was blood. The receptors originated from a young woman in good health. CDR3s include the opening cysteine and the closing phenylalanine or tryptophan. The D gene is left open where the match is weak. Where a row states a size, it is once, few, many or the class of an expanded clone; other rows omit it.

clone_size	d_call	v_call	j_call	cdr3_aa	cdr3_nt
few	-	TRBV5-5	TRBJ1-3	CASSLAAQPIVSGNTIYF	TGTGCCAGCAGCTTGGCCGCTCAGCCGATTGTCTCTGGAAACACCATATATTTT
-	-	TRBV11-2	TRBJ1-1	CAGEGGRNTEAFF	TGTGCAGGGGAGGGGGGAAGAAACACTGAAGCTTTCTTT
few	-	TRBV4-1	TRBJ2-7	CASRQSTGGASYEQYF	TGCGCCAGCAGGCAAAGTACAGGGGGGGCCTCCTACGAGCAGTACTTC
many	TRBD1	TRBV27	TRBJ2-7	CASSWGTGADEQYF	TGTGCCAGCAGTTGGGGGACAGGGGCTGACGAGCAGTACTTC
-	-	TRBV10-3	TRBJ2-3	CAISDKRQRQYF	TGTGCCATCAGTGATAAGCGTCAAAGGCAGTATTTT
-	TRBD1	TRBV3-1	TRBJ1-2	CASSRRDRSYGYTF	TGTGCCAGCAGTCGGCGGGACAGGAGCTATGGCTACACCTTC
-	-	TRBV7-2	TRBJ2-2	CASSFGVPNTGELFF	TGTGCCAGCAGCTTTGGGGTACCGAACACCGGGGAGCTGTTTTTT
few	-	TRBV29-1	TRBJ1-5	CSVGVGTQPQHF	TGCAGCGTTGGAGTGGGAACCCAGCCCCAGCATTTT
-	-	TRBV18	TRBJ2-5	CASSPQAGPQETQYF	TGTGCCAGCTCACCACAGGCGGGACCCCAAGAGACCCAGTACTTC
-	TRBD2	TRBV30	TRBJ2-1	CAWRPRGRGSNEQFF	TGTGCCTGGAGGCCTAGAGGGAGGGGATCCAATGAGCAGTTCTTC
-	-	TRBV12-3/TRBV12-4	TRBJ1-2	CASSHFFTLNYGYTF	TGTGCCAGCAGCCACTTCTTCACCCTTAACTATGGCTACACCTTC
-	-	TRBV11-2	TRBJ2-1	CASSLPEGTNDQFF	TGTGCCAGCAGCTTGCCCGAGGGAACCAATGATCAGTTCTTC
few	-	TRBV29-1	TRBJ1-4	CSVASDATNEKLFF	TGCAGCGTAGCCTCAGATGCAACTAATGAAAAACTGTTTTTT
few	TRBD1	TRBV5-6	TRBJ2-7	CASSPGGQGAWEQYF	TGTGCCAGCTCACCCGGCGGACAGGGGGCTTGGGAGCAGTACTTC
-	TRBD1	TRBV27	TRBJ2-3	CASSALSPYRGRADTQYF	TGTGCCAGCAGTGCCCTTTCCCCCTACAGGGGGCGCGCAGATACGCAGTATTTT
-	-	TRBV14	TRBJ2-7	CASSQVGGGILEQYF	TGTGCCAGCAGCCAAGTTGGTGGGGGGATTCTCGAGCAGTACTTC
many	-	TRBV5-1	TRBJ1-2	CASSLVTDYGYTF	TGCGCCAGCAGCTTGGTGACAGACTATGGCTACACCTTC
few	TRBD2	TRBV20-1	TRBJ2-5	CSASVLAEGQETQYF	TGCAGTGCTAGTGTACTAGCGGAGGGCCAAGAGACCCAGTACTTC
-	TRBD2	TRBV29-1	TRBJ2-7	CSVKLAGGYYEQYF	TGCAGCGTTAAGCTCGCGGGGGGCTATTACGAGCAGTACTTC
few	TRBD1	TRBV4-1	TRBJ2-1	CASSQHDRGVVNEQFF	TGCGCCAGCAGCCAGCACGACAGGGGAGTAGTGAATGAGCAGTTCTTC
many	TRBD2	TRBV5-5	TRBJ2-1	CASSSTSGTFGEQFF	TGTGCCAGCAGCTCGACTAGCGGGACCTTCGGTGAGCAGTTCTTC
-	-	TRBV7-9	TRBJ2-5	CASSLGGWRRQQETQYF	TGTGCCAGCAGCTTAGGAGGCTGGAGGAGACAGCAAGAGACCCAGTACTTC
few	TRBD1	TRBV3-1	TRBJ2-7	CASSRTGAGQYF	TGTGCCAGCAGCCGGACAGGGGCCGGACAGTACTTC
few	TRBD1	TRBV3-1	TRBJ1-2	CASSQVPDRFVYGYTF	TGTGCCAGCAGCCAAGTCCCGGACAGGTTCGTCTATGGCTACACCTTC
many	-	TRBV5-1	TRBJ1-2	CASRVDNYGYTF	TGCGCCAGCAGAGTGGATAACTATGGCTACACCTTC
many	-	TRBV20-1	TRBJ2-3	CSAPTLDTSTDTQYF	TGCAGTGCTCCCACGTTAGATACTAGCACAGATACGCAGTATTTT
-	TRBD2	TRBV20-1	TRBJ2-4	CSAQLSGGAWAKNIQYF	TGCAGTGCTCAACTTAGCGGGGGGGCCTGGGCCAAAAACATTCAGTACTTC
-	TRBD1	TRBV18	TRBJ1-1	CASSPRVPGQGLGTEAFF	TGTGCCAGCTCACCCAGAGTCCCGGGACAGGGGCTGGGCACTGAAGCTTTCTTT
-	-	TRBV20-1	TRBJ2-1	CGAKTPGLAYNEQFF	TGCGGTGCCAAAACCCCGGGACTGGCCTACAATGAGCAGTTCTTC
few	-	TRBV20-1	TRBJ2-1	CSALLDFSYNEQFF	TGCAGTGCTCTTTTGGACTTCTCATACAATGAGCAGTTCTTC
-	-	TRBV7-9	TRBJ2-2	CASSPRTDNTGELFF	TGTGCCAGCAGCCCCCGAACAGATAACACCGGGGAGCTGTTTTTT
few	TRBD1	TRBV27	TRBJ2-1	CASSPDRVGEQFF	TGTGCCAGCAGTCCGGACAGGGTAGGGGAGCAGTTCTTC
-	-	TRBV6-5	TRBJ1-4	CASSYDTTVGEKLFF	TGTGCCAGCAGTTACGATACCACGGTTGGTGAAAAACTGTTTTTT
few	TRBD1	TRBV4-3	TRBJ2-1	CASSHGQGLNYNEQFF	TGCGCCAGCAGCCACGGACAGGGGCTAAACTACAATGAGCAGTTCTTC
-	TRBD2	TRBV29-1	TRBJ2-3	CSVGREASIYTQYF	TGCAGCGTTGGCCGGGAGGCCTCCATTTATACGCAGTATTTT
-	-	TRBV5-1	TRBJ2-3	CASTLGGGTDTQYF	TGCGCCAGCACCCTGGGGGGAGGCACAGATACGCAGTATTTT
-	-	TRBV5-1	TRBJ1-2	CASSLESAWGYTF	TGCGCCAGCAGCTTGGAGTCAGCGTGGGGCTACACCTTC
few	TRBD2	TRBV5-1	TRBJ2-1	CASELAEGGILDEQFF	TGCGCCAGTGAACTAGCGGAGGGTGGAATACTAGATGAGCAGTTCTTC
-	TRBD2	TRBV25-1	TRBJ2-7	CASSEYAGDYNEQYF	TGTGCCAGCAGTGAATATGCCGGGGACTACAATGAGCAGTACTTC
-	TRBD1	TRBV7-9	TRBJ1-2	CASTLSGTGDYGYTF	TGTGCCAGCACTTTATCCGGGACAGGGGACTATGGCTACACCTTC
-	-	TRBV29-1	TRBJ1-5	CSVQTARSGPQHF	TGCAGCGTCCAGACAGCCAGGAGTGGGCCCCAGCATTTT
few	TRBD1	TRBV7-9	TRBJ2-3	CASSYDRGGTDTQYF	TGTGCCAGCAGCTACGACAGGGGCGGGACAGATACGCAGTATTTT
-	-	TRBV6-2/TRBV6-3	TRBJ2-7	CASSYRWGYNEQYF	TGTGCCAGCAGTTACCGGTGGGGATACAATGAGCAGTACTTC
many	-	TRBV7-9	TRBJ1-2	CASSFHPGGYTF	TGTGCCAGCAGCTTTCACCCTGGCGGCTACACCTTC
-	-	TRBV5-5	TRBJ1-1	CASSLLGQQEAFF	TGTGCCAGCAGCTTGTTAGGACAGCAAGAAGCTTTCTTT
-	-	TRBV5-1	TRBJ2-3	CASSLWLAKEDTQYF	TGCGCCAGCAGCTTGTGGCTAGCAAAGGAAGATACGCAGTATTTT
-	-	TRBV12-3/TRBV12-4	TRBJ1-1	CASSFTPATEAFF	TGTGCCAGCAGCTTCACGCCAGCTACTGAAGCTTTCTTT
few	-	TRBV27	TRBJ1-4	CASSLNRDFEKLFF	TGTGCCAGCAGTCTTAACAGAGATTTTGAAAAACTGTTTTTT
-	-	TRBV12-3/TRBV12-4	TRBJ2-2	CASSQPGVNTGELFF	TGTGCCAGCAGTCAACCAGGGGTGAACACCGGGGAGCTGTTTTTT
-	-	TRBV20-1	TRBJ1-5	CSAKDRNGNQPQHF	TGCAGTGCCAAGGACAGAAATGGCAATCAGCCCCAGCATTTT
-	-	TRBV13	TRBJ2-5	CASSLAYGEETQYF	TGTGCCAGCAGCTTAGCCTACGGGGAAGAGACCCAGTACTTC
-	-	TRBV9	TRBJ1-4	CASSVAGGVTNEKLFF	TGTGCCAGCAGCGTAGCGGGAGGGGTGACTAATGAAAAACTGTTTTTT
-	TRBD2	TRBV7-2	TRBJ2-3	CASSILAGGADTQYF	TGTGCCAGCAGCATACTAGCGGGAGGGGCAGATACGCAGTATTTT
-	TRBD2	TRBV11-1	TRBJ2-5	CASSLLAGGPPTQYF	TGTGCCAGCAGCCTTCTAGCGGGGGGTCCCCCGACCCAGTACTTC
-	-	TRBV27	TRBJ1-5	CASCLAPGGGGNQPQHF	TGTGCCAGCTGTCTCGCTCCCGGGGGAGGAGGCAATCAGCCCCAGCATTTT
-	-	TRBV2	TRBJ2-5	CASSGLLETQYF	TGTGCCAGCAGCGGACTTTTAGAGACCCAGTACTTC
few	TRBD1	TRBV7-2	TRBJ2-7	CASSLERGQYEQYF	TGTGCCAGCAGCTTAGAAAGGGGGCAGTACGAGCAGTACTTC
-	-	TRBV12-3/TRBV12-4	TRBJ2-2	CASSTSGTRRGELFF	TGTGCCAGCAGCACCTCCGGGACAAGACGCGGGGAGCTGTTTTTT
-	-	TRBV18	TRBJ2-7	CASSPLERRGPSNEQYF	TGTGCCAGCTCACCGTTAGAGCGAAGGGGTCCCTCCAACGAGCAGTACTTC